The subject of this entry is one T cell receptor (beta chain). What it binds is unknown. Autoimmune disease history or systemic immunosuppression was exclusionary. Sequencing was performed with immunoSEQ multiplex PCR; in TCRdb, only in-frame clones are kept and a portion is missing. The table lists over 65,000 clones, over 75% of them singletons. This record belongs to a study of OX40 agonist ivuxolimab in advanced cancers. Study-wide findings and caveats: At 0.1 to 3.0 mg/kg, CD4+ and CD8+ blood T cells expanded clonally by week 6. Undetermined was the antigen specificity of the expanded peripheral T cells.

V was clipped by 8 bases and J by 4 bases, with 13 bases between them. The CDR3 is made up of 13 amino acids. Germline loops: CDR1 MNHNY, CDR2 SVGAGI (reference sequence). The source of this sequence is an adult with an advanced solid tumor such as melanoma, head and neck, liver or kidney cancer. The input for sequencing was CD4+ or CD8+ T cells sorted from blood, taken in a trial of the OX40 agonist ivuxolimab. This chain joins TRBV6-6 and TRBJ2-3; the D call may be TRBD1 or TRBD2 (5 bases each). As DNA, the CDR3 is TGTGCCAGCTCTAGGGGTAGCGCAGATACGCAGTATTTT. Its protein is CASSRGSADTQYF.